The 12 T cell receptor beta chains given below trace back to one sample, sequenced in a study of T cell responses to AZD1222 COVID-19 vaccine. The table came from immunoSEQ multiplex PCR; TCRdb's copy has only in-frame clones and leaves some out. The sample includes about 200,000 clones, approximately 91% seen only once; the top ten take around 3%. Material: peripheral blood, obtained 28 days after the second AZD1222 dose. The source of these receptors is an adult who received the AZD1222 COVID-19 vaccine.

V and J are TRBV11-2 and TRBJ2-5, with unresolved D. The CDR3 runs to 14 residues. V dropped 3 bases and J dropped 1 base, with 9 bases sitting between them. The germline gives CDR1 SGHAT, CDR2 FQNNGV. CDR3 sequence: CASSFPRIQETQYF. Here the CDR3 DNA reads TGTGCCAGCAGCTTCCCCCGAATCCAAGAGACCCAGTACTTC.

The chain has TRBV28 and TRBJ1-4; D perhaps matches TRBD1 (5 bases). Per germline, CDR1 MDHEN and CDR2 SYDVKM. This CDR3 is built from 16 residues. V lost 8 bases and J lost 3, with 19 bases in between. The CDR3, as DNA: TGTGCCAGCTACAGTTTGGGACGCGGGGCTAATGAAAAACTGTTTTTT. Protein product: CASYSLGRGANEKLFF. Together with reference TRBV28 and TRBJ1-4, the CDR3 gives the full variable domain: DVKVTQSSRYLVKRTGEKVFLECVQDMDHENMFWYRQDPGLGLRLIYFSYDVKMKEKGDIPEGYSVSREKKERFSLILESASTNQTSMYLCASYSLGRGANEKLFFGSGTQLSVL.

The V and J genes are TRBV6-5 and TRBJ1-5; no reliable D call. The CDR3 consists of 13 residues. V was cut by 10 bases and J by 3 bases, with 13 bases left in between. Looked up from germline, CDR1 is MNHEY and CDR2 is SVGAGI. CDR3 sequence: CATSPHHNQPQHF. CDR3 in DNA: TGTGCCACCTCGCCACACCACAATCAGCCCCAGCATTTT.

This rearrangement joins TRBV28 to TRBJ1-5; 10 nucleotides match TRBD1. The CDR3 covers 16 residues. The germline V gene has CDR1 MDHEN and CDR2 SYDVKM. Losses at the gene ends were 5 bases for V and 1 base for J; bases not matched to a gene: 5. The CDR3 nucleotides are TGTGCCAGCAGTAAACGGGGACAGGGGAGCAATCAGCCCCAGCATTTT. Amino acid sequence: CASSKRGQGSNQPQHF.

This clone was counted between two and nine times. The rearrangement uses TRBV11-3 and TRBJ1-4; a weak D match, TRBD1 (5 bases). Per the germline V gene, CDR1 is SGHNT and CDR2 is YENEEA. V was pared by 1 base and J by 0 bases, with 6 bases between. The CDR3 totals 15 residues. The CDR3 DNA is TGTGCCAGCAGCTTAGGGGACGCAACTAATGAAAAACTGTTTTTT. This translates into CASSLGDATNEKLFF.

The rearrangement uses TRBV2 and TRBJ1-5; D not resolved. The CDR3 is 14 amino acids. V was trimmed by 4 bases and J by 3 bases, leaving 10 bases between them. CDR1 and CDR2 from the germline V gene are SNHLY and FYNNEI. DNA of the CDR3: TGTGCCAGCAGTGCGAGGGCCTTCAATCAGCCCCAGCATTTT. This encodes CASSARAFNQPQHF.

V is TRBV27 and J is TRBJ1-5; D might be TRBD1 (6 bases). Germline-derived CDR1 and CDR2 are MNHEY and SMNVEV (reference sequence). The V end was cut by 6 bases, the J end by 5 bases, with 20 bases between. The CDR3 consists of 16 residues. The CDR3 here is CASSIGGARADQPQHF. The CDR3 bases are TGTGCCAGCAGCATTGGGGGGGCGAGGGCGGATCAGCCCCAGCATTTT.

This chain joins TRBV18 and TRBJ2-1; D might be TRBD1 or TRBD2, each matching 5 bases. The CDR3 totals 14 residues. Germline CDR1 reads KGHSH; CDR2 reads LQKENI. V lost 0 bases and J lost 10, with 13 bases in between. Here the CDR3 reads CASSPPRGPGEQFF. For the CDR3, the DNA is TGTGCCAGCTCACCACCCCGGGGACCGGGGGAGCAGTTCTTC.

V gene TRBV28 combines with J gene TRBJ1-4; D is unresolved. Germline CDR1 is MDHEN and CDR2 is SYDVKM. This CDR3 has 11 amino acids. The CDR3 coding sequence is TGTGGCTCTGCAACTAATGAAAAACTGTTTTTT. Protein product: CGSATNEKLFF.

This clone was recorded only once. This rearrangement joins TRBV19 to TRBJ1-1, with D maybe TRBD1 (6 bases). This CDR3 spans 15 amino acids. V was pared by 7 bases and J by 0 bases, with 15 bases between. CDR1 is LNHDA and CDR2 is SQIVND in the germline V gene (reference sequence). The CDR3 spells CASNPRGLLNTEAFF. CDR3 sequence (DNA): TGTGCCAGTAACCCCCGGGGGCTCTTGAACACTGAAGCTTTCTTT.

The J gene is TRBJ1-2, the V gene TRBV7-2; D is unclear. This CDR3 is built from 15 residues. Trimming removed 1 base from V and 6 bases from J, with 15 bases in between. Germline CDR1 and CDR2: SGHTA and FQGNSA. CDR3 nucleotides: TGTGCCAGCAGCTTAGTCCAGGCGCTTGCCGATGGCTACACCTTC. Protein: CASSLVQALADGYTF.

This chain links TRBV11-3 with TRBJ1-2; D uncertain. Per germline, CDR1 SGHNT and CDR2 YENEEA. This CDR3 contains 13 residues. V was shortened by 5 bases and J by 7 bases, with 14 bases between the two germline ends. In nucleotides, the CDR3 is TGTGCCAGCAGCCCCAAGGGTGTTGGTGGCTACACCTTC. It specifies CASSPKGVGGYTF.